This T cell receptor (beta chain) was recovered during a study of blood T cells in healthy people across ages. Study-level points and caveats: The unsorted PBMCs prevented any conclusive comparison of naive versus antigen-experienced cells.

The CDR3 loop spans 13 amino acids. Between the trimmed V and J ends, which lost 5 bases and 6 bases, there was a span of 12 bases. Germline V gene lookup returns CDR1 SGHVS and CDR2 FQNEAQ. The study isolated at least 7 million PBMCs from each sample. Using a J-beta primer mix together with a sample-barcoded 5' primer, a second PCR was run for about 7 to 12 cycles. One entry per CDR3 protein, called by TCRdb with MiXCR from the 5' RACE reads. The sample yields about 320,000 distinct CDR3 sequences, 25% to 30% seen once. On this clonotype itself: Its specificity is not known.

This TCR derives from a woman in her 70s in good health. What was sequenced was blood. This chain uses TRBV7-8 with TRBJ2-3, with D possibly being TRBD2 (5 bases). CDR3 region: CASSPLASDTQYF. The CDR3, as DNA: TGTGCCAGCAGCCCTCTAGCTTCCGATACGCAGTATTTT.